Listed below are T cell receptor beta chains from one sample, sequenced in a study of T cell responses to AZD1222 COVID-19 vaccine. Sequencing used immunoSEQ multiplex PCR; TCRdb keeps in-frame clones, though not all of them. The repertoire holds fewer than 75,000 clones, with 75% to 95% as singletons. The sequencing here drew on peripheral blood, taken 28 days after the second dose of the MenACWY control vaccine. Receptor source: an adult who received the MenACWY meningococcal vaccine as a control. Both conserved end residues are part of each CDR3. The D gene is left open where the match is weak. Only some rows state a clone size, as once, few, many or a class for expanded clones.

d_call,clone_size,j_call,v_call,cdr3_nt,cdr3_aa
-,once,TRBJ1-1,TRBV28,TGTGCCAGCAGTCCCATCTCAGGGAGGACTGAAGCTTTCTTT,CASSPISGRTEAFF
TRBD2,-,TRBJ2-2,TRBV19,TGTGCCAGTTTACTAGCGGGGAACACCGGGGAGCTGTTTTTT,CASLLAGNTGELFF
-,-,TRBJ2-5,TRBV6-2/TRBV6-3,TGTGCCAGCAGTTACTCCGGACTGGCGGTAGGGGAGACCCAGTACTTC,CASSYSGLAVGETQYF
TRBD2,once,TRBJ2-2,TRBV7-2,TGTGCCAGCAGCTCCGGGACTAGCGGGGACGAGCTGTTTTTT,CASSSGTSGDELFF
TRBD1,-,TRBJ1-6,TRBV19,TGTGCCAGCCGGGACAGTGATAATTCACCCCTCCACTTT,CASRDSDNSPLHF
-,-,TRBJ1-5,TRBV30,TGTGCCTGGAGTGGAGGGGACAATCAGCCCCAGCATTTT,CAWSGGDNQPQHF
-,few,TRBJ1-2,TRBV28,TGTGCCAGCAGTTTACGGGGCTATGGCTACACCTTC,CASSLRGYGYTF
TRBD2,-,TRBJ2-5,TRBV2,TGTGCCAGCAGTGTAGAGCGGGAGAGTGAGACCCAGTACTTC,CASSVERESETQYF
-,-,TRBJ1-2,TRBV4-1,TGCGCCAGCAGCCCTGTCACCGACTATGGCTACACCTTC,CASSPVTDYGYTF
-,once,TRBJ2-1,TRBV5-4,TGTGCCAGCAGCTTGGTTGAAGGAAGCGGCTACAATGAGCAGTTCTTC,CASSLVEGSGYNEQFF
-,-,TRBJ1-1,TRBV5-1,TGCGCCAGCAGCTTGCCAATGAACACTGAAGCTTTCTTT,CASSLPMNTEAFF
TRBD2,-,TRBJ2-5,TRBV18,TGTGCCAGCTCAGCCACATCCCTTAGCGGGACCACCCAAGAGACCCAGTACTTC,CASSATSLSGTTQETQYF
-,once,TRBJ1-1,TRBV7-9,TGTGCCAGCAGCCCCCCCATGTTGCCTGAAGCTTTCTTT,CASSPPMLPEAFF
-,-,TRBJ2-2,TRBV12-5,TGTGCTAGTGCCGCTCCCCCTACAGTCACCGGGGAGCTGTTTTTT,CASAAPPTVTGELFF
-,-,TRBJ1-3,TRBV4-2,TGTGCCAGCAGCCCTGCGAGAGGCATTGGAAACACCATATATTTT,CASSPARGIGNTIYF
-,-,TRBJ1-4,TRBV12-3/TRBV12-4,TGTGCCAGCAGTGTCAGGGAGGATGAAAAACTGTTTTTT,CASSVREDEKLFF
-,-,TRBJ1-5,TRBV7-2,TGTGCCAGCAGCTTATCGGGGGACGGCAATCAGCCCCAGCATTTT,CASSLSGDGNQPQHF
-,-,TRBJ2-2,TRBV19,TGTGCCTCAAACGGGCCAGCCGGGGAGCTGTTTTTT,CASNGPAGELFF
TRBD2,-,TRBJ2-7,TRBV6-5,TGTGCCAGCAGACGGACTAGCGGCGCCTACGAGCAGTACTTC,CASRRTSGAYEQYF
-,-,TRBJ2-2,TRBV2,TGTGCCAGCAGTGTAGAACTCCGAGGAGGGGAGCTGTTTTTT,CASSVELRGGELFF
-,-,TRBJ1-2,TRBV29-1,TGCAGCGCCGAGGTATCGGGAAACTATGGCTACACCTTC,CSAEVSGNYGYTF
-,-,TRBJ1-5,TRBV12-3/TRBV12-4,TGTGCCAGCAGTGGGCTCGAGGGTCAGCCCCAGCATTTT,CASSGLEGQPQHF
-,-,TRBJ2-7,TRBV12-5,TGTGCCGGGGGTCCGGCCCCGTCTTCCCACGAGCAGTACTTC,CAGGPAPSSHEQYF
-,-,TRBJ1-3,TRBV9,TGTGCCAGCAGCCGCGTTCAGGGTACAAACACCATATATTTT,CASSRVQGTNTIYF
-,-,TRBJ2-7,TRBV18,TGTGCCAGCTCACCACTGGAGACTAGAGGCCACGAGCAGTACTTC,CASSPLETRGHEQYF
-,-,TRBJ2-1,TRBV4-3,TGCGCCAGCAGCCAAGCGGGCAGTCCCGATGAGCAGTTCTTC,CASSQAGSPDEQFF
TRBD1,few,TRBJ2-2,TRBV28,TGTGCCAGCAGTTTACCCGAGTCGTGGACGAGAGCCGGGACAGGGCTTCCCGGGGAGCTGTTTTTT,CASSLPESWTRAGTGLPGELFF
TRBD2,-,TRBJ2-5,TRBV10-3,TGTGCCATCAGCCGGGAGGCAGAGACCCAGTACTTC,CAISREAETQYF
-,-,TRBJ1-6,TRBV6-4,TGTGCCAGCAGTGATAGCCAGGATAATTCACCCCTCCACTTT,CASSDSQDNSPLHF
TRBD1,-,TRBJ1-1,TRBV6-5,TGTGCCAGCAGGGGGGGGTTAGGACAGGCTGAAGCTTTCTTT,CASRGGLGQAEAFF
-,-,TRBJ2-2,TRBV5-4,TGTGCCAGCAGGGGGAGCGGGAACACCGGGGAGCTGTTTTTT,CASRGSGNTGELFF
-,-,TRBJ2-2,TRBV12-3/TRBV12-4,TGTGCCAGCAAGAGGGGTAACACCGGGGAGCTGTTTTTT,CASKRGNTGELFF
-,-,TRBJ2-5,TRBV7-2,TGTGCCAGCAGCTTAGCCCCCCGAGGGCCGAGGGGCGGATTTTACTTC,CASSLAPRGPRGGFYF
TRBD1,-,TRBJ2-2,TRBV9,TGTGCCAGCAGCGCATGGGACAGTGGGACCGGGGAGCTGTTTTTT,CASSAWDSGTGELFF
-,few,TRBJ1-1,TRBV29-1,TGCAGCGGCAAACGGGGCACTGAAGCTTTCTTT,CSGKRGTEAFF
-,-,TRBJ1-2,TRBV2,TGTGCCAGCTCCAATGGGGGGTTCTTCTATGGCTACACCTTC,CASSNGGFFYGYTF
-,-,TRBJ2-2,TRBV9,TGTGCCAGCAATGGCGGGCACACCGGGGAGCTGTTTTTT,CASNGGHTGELFF
TRBD2,-,TRBJ2-1,TRBV29-1,TGCAGCGTTGACTCCAGCGGGAACTACAATGAGCAGTTCTTC,CSVDSSGNYNEQFF
-,-,TRBJ2-7,TRBV5-1,TGCGCCAGCAGCTTGGCCGCGGGAAAGGGTCCCCAAAGGTTACCCTACGAGCAGTACTTC,CASSLAAGKGPQRLPYEQYF
-,-,TRBJ1-2,TRBV29-1,TGCAGCGTTGAACTCAGTGGCCTCGGGGGTGGCTACACCTTC,CSVELSGLGGGYTF
-,-,TRBJ1-2,TRBV29-1,TGCAGCGTCCCCAAACCAGGGACAAACTATGGCTACACCTTC,CSVPKPGTNYGYTF
-,-,TRBJ2-7,TRBV4-1,TGCGCCAGCAGCCAAGGCGCAGTCTACGAGCAGTACTTC,CASSQGAVYEQYF
-,-,TRBJ2-1,TRBV29-1,TGCAGCTTAAAATGGGGGGCTTCCTCCTACAATGAGCAGTTCTTC,CSLKWGASSYNEQFF
-,-,TRBJ2-3,TRBV5-1,TGCGCCAGCAGCCTTACGAGCGCGAACCCCACAGATACGCAGTATTTT,CASSLTSANPTDTQYF
TRBD2,-,TRBJ2-1,TRBV5-1,TGCGCCAGCAGCTTGCAGCGGGATAAGTACAATGAGCAGTTCTTC,CASSLQRDKYNEQFF
-,once,TRBJ2-3,TRBV19,TGTGCCAGTAGTCCCGGAGATAGCGGAAACACAGATACGCAGTATTTT,CASSPGDSGNTDTQYF
-,-,TRBJ1-2,TRBV5-4,TGTGCCAGCAGCTTGGACGCCTATGGCTACACCTTC,CASSLDAYGYTF
-,-,TRBJ1-4,TRBV30,TGTGCCTGGAGGAGTTTGGGGATTCAAGAAAAACTGTTTTTT,CAWRSLGIQEKLFF
-,-,TRBJ1-1,TRBV7-9,TGTGCCAGCAGTCCATCCGGATTTGAAGCTTTCTTT,CASSPSGFEAFF
-,-,TRBJ1-5,TRBV27,TGTGCCAGCAGTATGCCCCCGGACGCTCAGCCCCAGCATTTT,CASSMPPDAQPQHF
TRBD2,-,TRBJ2-3,TRBV7-2,TGTGCCAGCAGCTTGGCCGCGGGAGCAGATACGCAGTATTTT,CASSLAAGADTQYF
TRBD1,few,TRBJ1-1,TRBV19,TGTGCCAGTAGTCGTTTCGGGGGAGGGGGCGCGTTCGCTGAAGCTTTCTTT,CASSRFGGGGAFAEAFF
-,once,TRBJ1-5,TRBV5-5,TGTGCCAGCAGCTTGGCGCCAGCCGGCAATCAGCCCCAGCATTTT,CASSLAPAGNQPQHF
-,-,TRBJ2-7,TRBV18,TGTGCCAGCTCGTCATCGGGTAGCTACGAGCAGTACTTC,CASSSSGSYEQYF
-,-,TRBJ1-1,TRBV12-3/TRBV12-4,TGTGCCAGCAGTTTAGACAGAGCGTCGGAAGCTTTCTTT,CASSLDRASEAFF